This T cell receptor (beta chain) originates from a study of T-cell reconstitution after alpha-beta-depleted transplantation in children. The TCRbeta library was prepared with unique molecular identifiers. Each CDR3 protein is one row after TCRdb ran MiXCR on the PCR reads. The data show hundreds of thousands of distinct CDR3 sequences, 16% seen once. The ends lost 1 base at V and 8 bases at J; junction bases unmatched: 6. This CDR3 has 15 residues. The V gene's germline CDR1 is LGHDT and CDR2 YNNKEL (reference sequence). This receptor was obtained from a human donor who donated a stem cell graft to a child with acute myeloid leukemia. Sample: PBMCs from the stem cell graft donor, taken from the stem cell graft. V and J are TRBV3-1 and TRBJ2-1; 9 bases match TRBD2. The CDR3 region has the DNA TGTGCCAGCAGCCAAGGACTAGCGGTAGACTATGAGCAGTTCTTC. The encoded protein is CASSQGLAVDYEQFF.